A selection of T cell receptor beta chains follows, all from one sample in a study of blood T cell repertoires in COVID-19. Repertoires were generated with immunoSEQ multiplex PCR, while TCRdb's copy carries only in-frame clones and drops some. The sample has approximately 66,000 clones; about 86% are singletons. The sample consisted of peripheral blood. The receptors were sampled from a man in his forties or fifties with active COVID-19. The CDR3 runs from the conserved cysteine through the conserved F or W.

v_call	j_call	cdr3_aa
TRBV9	TRBJ2-7	CASSAKLARTGSYEQYF
TRBV19	TRBJ1-2	CASRSGTAYGYTF
TRBV19	TRBJ2-1	CASSIVEGGEQFF
TRBV5-1	TRBJ1-2	CASSQTGGVDGYTF
TRBV5-1	TRBJ2-2	CASSLGLTANTGELFF
TRBV6-5	TRBJ2-2	CASSSWGVDTGELFF
TRBV15	TRBJ1-4	CATSRDPLGTQKNEKLFF
TRBV24-1	TRBJ1-1	CATSDSRGLNTEAFF
TRBV13	TRBJ1-2	CASSLVGTAGAGAF
TRBV6-5	TRBJ1-1	CASSYRGTRSRAFF
TRBV30	TRBJ2-3	CAWKGLAGGVETDTQYF
TRBV6-2/TRBV6-3	TRBJ2-4	CASSYEGHRGGNIQYF
TRBV4-1	TRBJ1-6	CASSQADRDSPLHF
TRBV19	TRBJ2-4	CASRSEGGGLAKNIQYF
TRBV9	TRBJ1-3	CASSVAEVGSSGNTIYF
TRBV6-5	TRBJ1-2	CASSYLRTGGSYGYTF
TRBV4-2	TRBJ2-1	CASSQGLPGDEQFF
TRBV2	TRBJ2-6	CASGKEQGASRSGANVLTF
TRBV24-1	TRBJ2-5	CATSGGALETQYF
TRBV9	TRBJ2-2	CASSVSTGANDGELFF
TRBV21-1	TRBJ2-2	CASGQWRTANTGELFF